This T cell receptor beta chain derives from a study of Tregs in tolerant kidney transplant recipients. Study findings and constraints: Biological reproducibility was not directly addressed, but technical replication error appeared minimal.

Here immunoSEQ multiplex PCR was the method, and the copy in TCRdb shows in-frame clones only, minus some. Across under 35,000 clones, the top ten clones capture around 15% of the sample. V trimming: 1 base; J trimming: 0 bases; junction bases outside the gene matches: 0. This CDR3 has 14 residues. Germline V CDR1 and CDR2: SGHNT, YYREEE (reference sequence). Turning to this clone: Its antigen is not known. Read data end 3 residues before the CDR3 end; the end is taken from the germline J gene.

The receptor's source is a human donor who received a combined kidney and bone marrow transplant. The sequenced sample was CD8+ T cells from blood, obtained before the transplant. V gene TRBV5-4 combines with J gene TRBJ1-2, with TRBD1 identical over 7 bases. CDR3 sequence reads: CASSLQGANYGYTF. The CDR3 DNA, read in part, is TGTGCCAGCAGCTTGCAGGGGGCTAACTATGGC. Based on the CDR3 plus reference TRBV5-4 and TRBJ1-2, the full variable domain is ETGVTQSPTHLIKTRGQQVTLRCSSQSGHNTVSWYQQALGQGPQFIFQYYREEENGRGNFPPRFSGLQFPNYSSELNVNALELDDSALYLCASSLQGANYGYTFGSGTRLTVV.